These 20 T cell receptor beta chains originate from one sample sequenced in a study of cytomegalovirus exposure and HLA in healthy donors. PCR employed 60 Vbeta and 13 Jbeta primers. The method was immunoSEQ multiplex PCR; TCRdb's version includes in-frame clones alone and lacks a portion of them. Here the sample spans roughly 76,000 clones, 79% being singletons. Sequencing was carried out using PBMCs. These receptors were collected from a man aged 30-40 years in good health and CMV-seronegative.

The chain is built from TRBV5-4 and TRBJ1-2; D perhaps matches TRBD1 (6 bases). Trimming removed 2 bases from V and 7 bases from J, with 15 bases in between. This CDR3 spans 14 amino acids. Germline CDR1 and CDR2: SGHNT and YYREEE (reference sequence). The CDR3 reads CASSFSGEVLGYTF. CDR3 sequence (DNA): TGTGCCAGCAGCTTCTCAGGGGAAGTACTTGGCTACACCTTC.

This clone was detected only once. This chain uses TRBV5-8 with TRBJ1-5; no reliable D call. With 2 bases removed from V and 4 bases from J, the gap between germline ends came to 13 bases. Per germline, CDR1 SGHTS and CDR2 YDEGEE. The CDR3 extends over 15 amino acids. The DNA of the CDR3 is TGTGCCAGCAGCTTCAAATGGGGAGGGAATCAGCCCCAGCATTTT. Translated, it gives CASSFKWGGNQPQHF.

CDR3 residues: CASSYKGTLNTEAFF. The CDR3 nucleotides read TGTGCCAGCAGTTACAAAGGGACACTGAACACTGAAGCTTTCTTT. The V and J genes are TRBV6-5 and TRBJ1-1; maybe TRBD1 (6 bases). In germline, CDR1 is MNHEY, CDR2 SVGAGI. The CDR3 runs 15 residues. With 2 bases removed from V and 0 bases from J, the gap between germline ends came to 10 bases.

The chain links TRBV6-6 to TRBJ2-2; tentative D call: TRBD2 (6 bases). The CDR3 covers 14 residues. Germline V gives CDR1 MNHNY, CDR2 SVGAGI (reference sequence). Deletions cut 6 bases from V and 4 bases from J, with 12 bases between. This CDR3 is CASSLGGVTGELFF. The CDR3 bases are TGTGCCAGCAGCCTGGGGGGAGTCACCGGGGAGCTGTTTTTT.

This rearrangement joins TRBV5-6 to TRBJ2-3, with TRBD1 matching 8 bases. J gave up 2 bases and V 4 bases, and 15 bases lay outside the gene matches. The V gene's germline CDR1 is SGHDT and CDR2 YYEEEE. This CDR3 contains 18 residues. The CDR3 bases are TGTGCCAGCAGCCGGACCGGGTTTCAGGGGGCTACCACAGATACGCAGTATTTT. Its protein is CASSRTGFQGATTDTQYF.

The chain combines TRBV5-1 with TRBJ2-3; 12 nucleotides align to TRBD2. Germline V gene sequence: CDR1 SGHRS, CDR2 YFSETQ. V was pared by 3 bases and J by 4 bases, with 9 bases of the junction left unmatched. The CDR3 is 17 amino acids. The CDR3 loop reads CASSSEGLAGGADTQYF. CDR3 nucleotide sequence: TGCGCCAGCAGCTCGGAGGGGCTAGCGGGAGGGGCAGATACGCAGTATTTT.

The chain employs TRBV7-2 and TRBJ2-1; TRBD2 is a possible D gene (5 bases). CDR1 and CDR2 from the germline V gene are SGHTA and FQGNSA. V was clipped by 3 bases and J by 5 bases, with 11 bases between them. This CDR3 contains 14 residues. The CDR3: CASSFNSVNNEQFF. The CDR3 nucleotides read TGTGCCAGCAGCTTCAATAGCGTTAACAATGAGCAGTTCTTC.

This clone showed up just a few times. The chain has TRBV6-6 and TRBJ2-1; weak D call: TRBD2 (6 bases). The V gene lost 7 bases and the J gene lost 14 bases, with 15 bases spanning the gap. From germline, CDR1 is MNHNY and CDR2 SVGAGI (reference sequence). This CDR3 has 11 residues. In DNA, the CDR3 is TGTGCCAGCACCTTAGGAGGGCTGGAGTTCTTC. Encoded protein: CASTLGGLEFF.

This clone has only one observation. V gene TRBV6-1 combines with J gene TRBJ2-3; 10 nucleotides agree with TRBD2. The germline V gene has CDR1 MNHNS and CDR2 SASEGT. The V gene end was trimmed by 7 bases and the J gene end by 3 bases; junction bases not matched to a gene: 4. This CDR3 is 14 amino acids long. The CDR3 protein is CASTQRGGTDTQYF. The CDR3 DNA reads as TGTGCCAGCACCCAGCGGGGGGGGACAGATACGCAGTATTTT.

This clone has only one observation. The rearrangement links TRBV9 to TRBJ1-3; D is ambiguous. The V end was cut by 2 bases, the J end by 0 bases, with 6 bases between. The CDR3 is 14 residues long. Germline CDR1 SGDLS, CDR2 YYNGEE. CDR3 coding DNA: TGTGCCAGCAGCGTGGACTTCTCTGGAAACACCATATATTTT. Translated: CASSVDFSGNTIYF. Complete variable domain (other parts from reference TRBV9 and TRBJ1-3): DSGVTQTPKHLITATGQRVTLRCSPRSGDLSVYWYQQSLDQGLQFLIQYYNGEERAKGNILERFSAQQFPDLHSELNLSSLELGDSALYFCASSVDFSGNTIYFGEGSWLTVV.

This clone has just one count. V is TRBV27 and J is TRBJ2-7; D remains ambiguous. Trimming took off 6 bases at V and 7 bases at J, with 19 bases between the two ends. The CDR3 totals 14 residues. Germline CDR1 MNHEY, CDR2 SMNVEV (reference sequence). As DNA, the CDR3 is TGTGCCAGCAGGGATCCGGGTCGAGCTAGGGAGCAGTACTTC. Protein sequence: CASRDPGRAREQYF.

The chain employs TRBV6-5 and TRBJ1-3, with 9 bases matching TRBD1. V was pared by 9 bases and J by 1 base, with 1 base of the junction left unmatched. The CDR3 totals 13 residues. The germline V gene has CDR1 MNHEY and CDR2 SVGAGI. The CDR3 spells CASGTGSGNTIYF. CDR3 nucleotide sequence: TGTGCCAGTGGGACAGGGTCTGGAAACACCATATATTTT.

This clone was observed once. The chain employs TRBV19 and TRBJ1-5; 9 bases agree with TRBD1. The CDR3 has 14 residues. The germline V gene encodes CDR1 LNHDA and CDR2 SQIVND (reference sequence). V shed 6 bases and J 7 bases; nucleotides not matched to a gene: 7. The DNA of the CDR3 is TGTGCCAGTAGCCCGGACAGGGGCCTCCAGCCCCAGCATTTT. Translating it yields CASSPDRGLQPQHF.

The chain has TRBV7-9 and TRBJ1-2; 10 bases map to TRBD1. The CDR3 loop spans 12 amino acids. The J segment lost 10 bases and the V segment lost 4 bases, leaving 3 bases of the junction unmatched. The germline CDR1 and CDR2 sequences are SEHNR and FQNEAQ (reference sequence). The CDR3 sequence is CASSYGTGAYTF. In DNA, the CDR3 is TGTGCCAGCAGCTACGGGACAGGGGCCTACACCTTC.

The gene calls are TRBV14 and TRBJ2-1; 8 bases agree with TRBD1. Per germline, CDR1 SGHDN and CDR2 FVKESK. V was pared by 5 bases and J by 8 bases, with 11 bases of the junction left unmatched. The length of the CDR3 is 15 residues. The CDR3 spells CASSIPGQVNDEQFF. Written as DNA, the CDR3 is TGTGCCAGCAGCATTCCGGGACAGGTAAACGATGAGCAGTTCTTC.

To note about this clone: One junction end disagrees with the germline gene, perhaps due to a read error. This rearrangement joins TRBV7-9 to TRBJ2-3; 11 bases are shared with TRBD2. This CDR3 has 19 amino acids. CDR1 and CDR2 (germline): SEHNR, FQNEAQ (reference sequence). The CDR3 spells CSSSLVPLLLAGDTDTQYF. The CDR3, as DNA: TGTTCCAGCAGCTTAGTTCCCCTTCTACTAGCGGGGGACACAGATACGCAGTATTTT.

This chain links TRBV18 with TRBJ2-1; D is uncertain. This CDR3 has 16 residues. Germline V gene data show CDR1 as KGHSH and CDR2 as LQKENI. V was pared by 2 bases and J by 1 base, with 12 bases between. The CDR3 loop reads CASSPLQPGSYNEQFF. In DNA form, the CDR3 reads TGTGCCAGCTCACCATTGCAGCCCGGGTCCTACAATGAGCAGTTCTTC.

V is TRBV6-5 and J is TRBJ2-7; possibly TRBD1 for D (5 bases). CDR1 is MNHEY, CDR2 SVGAGI, per germline. This CDR3 is built from 15 residues. Trimming removed 3 bases from V and 3 bases from J, with 15 bases in between. CDR3: CASSYERGRDYEQYF. CDR3 nucleotides: TGTGCCAGCAGTTATGAAAGGGGAAGAGACTACGAGCAGTACTTC.

This chain joins TRBV12-5 and TRBJ2-3; 13 bases fit TRBD2. The trim removed 6 bases at V and 4 bases at J, leaving 7 bases unmatched. CDR3 size: 16 residues. The germline gives CDR1 LGHNT, CDR2 FRNRAP. CDR3 in amino acids: CASGLRTSGRPDTQYF. CDR3 sequence (DNA): TGTGCTAGTGGGTTACGGACTAGCGGGAGACCAGATACGCAGTATTTT. Filled out from reference TRBV12-5 and TRBJ2-3, the complete variable domain reads DARVTQTPRHKVTEMGQEVTMRCQPILGHNTVFWYRQTMMQGLELLAYFRNRAPLDDSGMPKDRFSAEMPDATLATLKIQPSEPRDSAVYFCASGLRTSGRPDTQYFGPGTRLTVL.

About this clone itself: The same CDR3 arises from other DNA sequences in this sample as well. The rearrangement uses TRBV7-2 and TRBJ1-2; 7 nucleotides line up with TRBD1. Looked up from germline, CDR1 is SGHTA and CDR2 is FQGNSA. The J segment lost 2 bases and the V segment lost 3 bases, leaving 0 bases of the junction unmatched. CDR3 length: 13 amino acids. This CDR3 is CASSLGQNYGYTF. In nucleotides, the CDR3 is TGTGCCAGCAGCTTGGGACAGAACTATGGCTACACCTTC. Supplemented by reference TRBV7-2 and TRBJ1-2, the full variable domain reads GAGVSQSPSNKVTEKGKDVELRCDPISGHTALYWYRQSLGQGLEFLIYFQGNSAPDKSGLPSDRFSAERTGGSVSTLTIQRTQQEDSAVYLCASSLGQNYGYTFGSGTRLTVV.